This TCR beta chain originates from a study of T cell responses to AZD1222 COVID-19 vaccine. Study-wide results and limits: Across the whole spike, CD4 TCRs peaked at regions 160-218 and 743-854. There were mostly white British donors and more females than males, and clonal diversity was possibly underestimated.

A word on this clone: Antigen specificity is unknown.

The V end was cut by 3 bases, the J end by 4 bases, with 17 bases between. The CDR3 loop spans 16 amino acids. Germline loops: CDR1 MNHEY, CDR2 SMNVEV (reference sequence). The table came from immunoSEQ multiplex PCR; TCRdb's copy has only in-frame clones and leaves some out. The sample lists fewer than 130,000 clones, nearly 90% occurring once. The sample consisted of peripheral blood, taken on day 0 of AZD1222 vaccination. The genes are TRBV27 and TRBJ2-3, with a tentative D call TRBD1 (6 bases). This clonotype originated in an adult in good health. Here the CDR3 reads CASSFSTGSKADTQYF. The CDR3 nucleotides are TGTGCCAGCAGTTTCTCAACAGGGTCCAAGGCAGATACGCAGTATTTT.